This is a list of T cell receptor beta chains from one sample in a study of synovial regulatory T cells in juvenile arthritis. Clones were sequenced by immunoSEQ multiplex PCR, and TCRdb holds only the in-frame ones, with some missing. Listed are roughly 2,600 clones; approximately 12% falls within the top ten. The sample was Treg cells from the synovium. The receptors were gathered from a donor aged 2-30 years with juvenile idiopathic arthritis. CDR3s include the opening cysteine and the closing phenylalanine or tryptophan. Fields, in order: V gene, clone size, J gene, CDR3 protein. Size values are once, few and many counts, or a class for expanded clones, and some rows have none.

TRBV5-6,-,TRBJ1-5,CASSSGREINQPQHF
TRBV28,-,TRBJ2-1,CASSFLGGSSYNEQFF
TRBV7-2,-,TRBJ2-1,CASSFPFGTSGNEQFF
TRBV7-9,-,TRBJ1-2,CASSLTGGLYGYTF
TRBV6-6,medium-sized,TRBJ1-1,CATQGPNTEAFF
TRBV4-3,large,TRBJ1-1,CASSELWDTEAFF
TRBV4-2,medium-sized,TRBJ2-7,CASSLGYEGEGLPHEQYF
TRBV7-2,medium-sized,TRBJ2-7,CASSLGAGEYEQYF
TRBV27,-,TRBJ2-7,CASRKGGNYEQYF
TRBV19,-,TRBJ1-1,CASSNELNTEAFF
TRBV5-6,-,TRBJ1-5,CASSLDSSNQPQHF
TRBV18,-,TRBJ2-3,CASSTRPSTLGTDTQYF
TRBV4-2,medium-sized,TRBJ2-1,CASSQDLVRGVTYNEQFF
TRBV5-1,-,TRBJ2-3,CASKGISSTDTQYF
TRBV30,large,TRBJ1-5,CAWSVGNNQPQHF
TRBV7-6,-,TRBJ2-2,CASSLVRADTGELFF
TRBV14,medium-sized,TRBJ1-4,CASSPPGAASEKLFF
TRBV27,-,TRBJ2-7,CASSGALVHEQYF
TRBV2,-,TRBJ2-7,CASSDWGLPNEQYF
TRBV19,-,TRBJ2-3,CASSMRRAVGTDTQYF
TRBV9,medium-sized,TRBJ1-4,CASSARDRGLANEKLFF
TRBV7-2,medium-sized,TRBJ1-2,CASSAGDRVYYGYTF
TRBV2,medium-sized,TRBJ1-4,CASSPGGLSNEKLFF
TRBV28,large,TRBJ2-7,CASSQRIQRGGYYEQYF
TRBV6-5,-,TRBJ1-2,CASSYAFSGPGYTF
TRBV30,-,TRBJ2-2,CAWSTFTMNTGELFF
TRBV11-2,medium-sized,TRBJ2-7,CASSTGGLAVGEQYF
TRBV5-4,-,TRBJ1-1,CASSLGGGGGTEAFF
TRBV20-1,-,TRBJ2-7,CSASRVGEQYF
TRBV5-4,-,TRBJ2-1,CASSPLGDKRYNEQFF
TRBV29-1,-,TRBJ1-2,CSVQGVEGYTF
TRBV28,-,TRBJ2-3,CASSFMITRAGDTQYF
TRBV28,-,TRBJ1-5,CASSSLPRSRLVSNQPQHF
TRBV6-1,medium-sized,TRBJ2-7,CASSEVFQRERAYEQYF
TRBV2,-,TRBJ2-7,CASSELGLAGYEQYF
TRBV6-6,-,TRBJ1-3,CASMGVGVSGNTIYF
TRBV9,-,TRBJ1-6,CASSPRGASSPLHF